The next 16 T cell receptor beta chains were all read from a single sample in a study of blood T cell repertoires in COVID-19. Clones were sequenced by immunoSEQ multiplex PCR, and TCRdb holds only the in-frame ones, with some missing. The profile shows some 250,000 clones, 81% of them singletons. Sequenced material: peripheral blood. The source of these receptors is a woman in her fifties or sixties with active or convalescent COVID-19.

V is TRBV7-8 and J is TRBJ2-4; the D is unclear. Trimming stripped 5 bases from V and 7 bases from J, with 18 bases between. The germline V gene encodes CDR1 SGHVS and CDR2 FQNEAQ. This CDR3 region has 15 residues. This CDR3 reads CASSPSLGSSNIQYF. CDR3 nucleotide sequence: TGTGCCAGCAGCCCATCGCTAGGATCTTCCAACATTCAGTACTTC.

This clone was counted between two and nine times. The rearrangement uses TRBV27 and TRBJ2-3; no firm D call. This CDR3 has 14 residues. Trimming left V 3 bases short and J 0 bases short, with 7 bases between. Germline V gene lookup returns CDR1 MNHEY and CDR2 SMNVEV (reference sequence). The CDR3 protein is CASSFSVSTDTQYF. The CDR3 coding sequence is TGTGCCAGCAGTTTTTCCGTTAGCACAGATACGCAGTATTTT.

This sequence joins TRBV7-6 and TRBJ1-2, with 8 bases that match TRBD1. Germline V gene sequence: CDR1 SGHVS, CDR2 FNYEAQ. The junction had 13 bases not matched to a gene; V was cut back by 1 base and J by 0 bases. The CDR3 is made up of 19 amino acids. The CDR3: CASSLEEGTTGGTNYGYTF. Here the CDR3 DNA reads TGTGCCAGCAGCTTAGAGGAAGGGACAACAGGGGGGACTAACTATGGCTACACCTTC.

The chain couples TRBV7-3 to TRBJ1-1; perhaps TRBD1 as D (5 bases). CDR1 SGHTA and CDR2 FQGTGA come from the germline V gene. V shed 3 bases and J shed 5 bases, with 16 bases lying between them. The length of the CDR3 is 15 residues. CDR3 coding DNA: TGTGCCAGCAGCTTCACGCGGGGCAGACGGACTGAAGCTTTCTTT. Protein product: CASSFTRGRRTEAFF. The entire variable domain, with the rest obtained from reference TRBV7-3 and TRBJ1-1, is as follows: GAGVSQTPSNKVTEKGKYVELRCDPISGHTALYWYRQSLGQGPEFLIYFQGTGAADDSGLPNDRFFAVRPEGSVSTLKIQRTERGDSAVYLCASSFTRGRRTEAFFGQGTRLTVV.

The chain links TRBV28 to TRBJ1-5; TRBD1 agrees at 10 bases. The V and J ends lost 8 bases and 5 bases, in that order; junction bases with no gene match: 9. The CDR3 sequence is 15 residues long. Germline CDR1 and CDR2: MDHEN and SYDVKM. CDR3 region: CASAKGQGNDQPQHF. The DNA for the CDR3 is TGTGCCAGCGCAAAGGGACAGGGGAACGATCAGCCCCAGCATTTT.

The chain joins TRBV4-2 to TRBJ2-7; 8 bases agree with TRBD1. Germline values: CDR1 LGHNA, CDR2 YNFKEQ. The CDR3 runs 17 residues. After removal of 0 bases from V and 3 bases from J, the junction contained 10 bases not matched to a gene. The CDR3, as DNA: TGTGCCAGCAGCCAAGACGGAACCGGGACAGGCGGCTACGAGCAGTACTTC. Protein sequence: CASSQDGTGTGGYEQYF.

In this sample, this clone turned up once. The V gene is TRBV6-2 or TRBV6-3, the J gene TRBJ2-1, with 8 bases that match TRBD2. Unmatched junction bases numbered 6, after V lost 2 bases and J lost 3 bases. Germline CDR1 reads MNHEY; CDR2 reads SVGEGT. The CDR3 length is 16 residues. As DNA, the CDR3 is TGTGCCAGCAGTTACCGGGGGGGGCAACTCTACAATGAGCAGTTCTTC. It encodes CASSYRGGQLYNEQFF.

This clone was recorded only once. The chain recombines TRBV27 with TRBJ2-1; TRBD2 matches at 8 bases. The CDR3 covers 14 residues. V was pared by 6 bases and J by 5 bases, with 6 bases of the junction left unmatched. The germline gives CDR1 MNHEY, CDR2 SMNVEV (reference sequence). CDR3: CASRAGLGDNEQFF. The DNA for the CDR3 is TGTGCCAGCAGGGCGGGACTAGGGGACAATGAGCAGTTCTTC.

This chain uses TRBV12-3 or TRBV12-4 with TRBJ1-2; D unresolved. The V end lost 6 bases, the J end lost 4 bases, and 12 bases lay between the germline ends. This CDR3 has 13 residues. The DNA of the CDR3 is TGTGCCAGCAGCCCCGGTTTCCTCTATGGCTACACCTTC. Its protein product is CASSPGFLYGYTF.

The genes are TRBV19 and TRBJ2-3, with 10 positions matching TRBD2. V shed 1 base, J shed 6 bases, and the junction held 10 bases outside the gene matches. The germline V gene encodes CDR1 LNHDA and CDR2 SQIVND (reference sequence). This CDR3 region has 17 residues. In DNA, the CDR3 is TGTGCCAGTAGTATAGGGACTAGCGGACCTAAGGGGGATACGCAGTATTTT. Translated: CASSIGTSGPKGDTQYF.

The chain carries TRBV5-1 and TRBJ1-1, with 9 bases that match TRBD1. The CDR3 covers 14 residues. Trimming took 3 bases from V and 2 from J; bases not matched to a gene: 2. Germline CDR1 reads SGHRS; CDR2 reads YFSETQ. CDR3 in amino acids: CASSWDRVNTEAFF. CDR3 nucleotide sequence: TGCGCCAGCAGCTGGGACAGGGTTAACACTGAAGCTTTCTTT.

The rearrangement links TRBV3-1 (or the pseudogene TRBV3-2) to TRBJ2-1, with TRBD1 matching 10 bases. Germline CDR1 LGHDT, CDR2 YNNKEL (reference sequence). This CDR3 has 14 amino acids. V was pared by 4 bases and J by 3 bases, with 0 bases of the junction left unmatched. The CDR3 loop is CASSRTGGYNEQFF. The DNA of the CDR3 is TGTGCCAGCAGCCGGACAGGGGGCTACAATGAGCAGTTCTTC.

The chain links TRBV18 to TRBJ1-4, with 7 positions matching TRBD1. V was clipped by 4 bases and J by 3 bases; unmatched bases: 5. The CDR3 extends over 15 amino acids. Germline lookup yields CDR1 KGHSH and CDR2 LQKENI. The chain's CDR3 is CASSLRQGANEKLFF. The CDR3 bases are TGTGCCAGCTCACTAAGACAGGGTGCTAATGAAAAACTGTTTTTT.

This clone came up a few times. The chain joins TRBV30 to TRBJ2-2; D is unclear. Trimming pared 2 bases from V and 6 bases from J, leaving 10 bases between. Germline V gene sequence: CDR1 GTSNPN, CDR2 SVGIG (reference sequence). There are 13 residues in the CDR3. CDR3 in DNA: TGTGCCTGGAGTTTCTCTCCTTCCGGGGAGCTGTTTTTT. As protein: CAWSFSPSGELFF.

The table lists this clone with a count of one. The rearrangement uses TRBV7-8 and TRBJ2-1; D is possibly TRBD2 (6 bases). The germline V gene has CDR1 SGHVS and CDR2 FQNEAQ. Trimming pared 5 bases from V and 7 bases from J, leaving 9 bases between. The CDR3 extends over 12 amino acids. The CDR3 DNA follows: TGTGCCAGCAGCCGGCTAGCGAATGAGCAGTTCTTC. Translated: CASSRLANEQFF.

The V and J genes are TRBV9 and TRBJ2-3, with a tentative D call TRBD2 (5 bases). CDR1 and CDR2 (germline): SGDLS, YYNGEE. This CDR3 has 17 amino acids. Trimming pared 0 bases from V and 4 bases from J, leaving 18 bases between. CDR3 loop: CASSVATGSAEADTQYF. Here the CDR3 DNA reads TGTGCCAGCAGCGTAGCTACGGGGAGCGCTGAGGCAGATACGCAGTATTTT.